The 27 T cell receptor beta chains presented below share a single source sample, sequenced in a study of blood T cell repertoires in COVID-19. Measured with immunoSEQ multiplex PCR; TCRdb has only the in-frame clones, and not every one. The table records fewer than 350,000 clones, approximately 87% of them present only once. Sequences were obtained from peripheral blood. These receptors all come from a woman between 25 and 40 years old with COVID-19, enrolled during active disease.

The chain joins TRBV5-1 to TRBJ1-1; D gene uncertain. CDR1 is SGHRS and CDR2 is YFSETQ in the germline V gene. The CDR3 runs 14 residues. The ends were cut back, 0 bases at V and 3 bases at J, with 9 bases in the middle. This CDR3 is CASSLVESDTEAFF. CDR3 in DNA: TGCGCCAGCAGCTTGGTAGAAAGCGACACTGAAGCTTTCTTT.

This rearrangement joins TRBV6-5 to TRBJ2-7, with TRBD1 as a possible D gene (5 bases). This CDR3 has 14 residues. V was trimmed by 5 bases and J by 0 bases, leaving 11 bases between them. In germline, CDR1 is MNHEY, CDR2 SVGAGI. This chain's CDR3 is CASSRTSPSYEQYF. The CDR3 nucleotides are TGTGCCAGCAGTCGGACATCGCCCTCCTACGAGCAGTACTTC.

The chain uses TRBV4-2 and TRBJ1-4; 8 bases map to TRBD1. V shed 1 base and J 2 bases; nucleotides not matched to a gene: 9. The germline V gene has CDR1 LGHNA and CDR2 YNFKEQ. The CDR3 covers 18 residues. The CDR3 loop is CASSQAGRGRVTNEKLFF. In DNA, the CDR3 is TGTGCCAGCAGCCAAGCTGGCAGGGGGCGGGTCACTAATGAAAAACTGTTTTTT.

This chain joins TRBV7-2 and TRBJ2-1; TRBD2 matches at 10 bases. The germline gives CDR1 SGHTA, CDR2 FQGNSA. CDR3 length equals 15 residues. The V gene end was trimmed by 4 bases and the J gene end by 4 bases; junction bases not matched to a gene: 4. The CDR3 spells CASSSQAGGYNEQFF. CDR3 DNA: TGTGCCAGCAGCTCCCAAGCGGGGGGGTACAATGAGCAGTTCTTC.

The J gene is TRBJ2-1, the V gene TRBV5-1; 8 bases align to TRBD2. The germline V gene encodes CDR1 SGHRS and CDR2 YFSETQ. The junction had 2 bases not matched to a gene; V was cut back by 0 bases and J by 3 bases. The CDR3 is made up of 15 amino acids. CDR3 protein: CASSLGGGFYNEQFF. DNA of the CDR3: TGCGCCAGCAGCTTGGGCGGGGGGTTCTACAATGAGCAGTTCTTC.

On this clone: This specimen includes other DNA sequences encoding the same CDR3. The chain links TRBV24-1 to TRBJ2-5; tentative D call: TRBD1 (5 bases). Germline V gives CDR1 KGHDR, CDR2 SFDVKD. The CDR3 runs to 12 residues. Trimming left V 4 bases short and J 5 bases short, with 7 bases between. The chain's CDR3 is CATSDPGETQYF. CDR3 nucleotide sequence: TGTGCCACCAGTGACCCAGGGGAGACCCAGTACTTC.

The chain combines TRBV6-5 with TRBJ2-7; D might be TRBD1 (6 bases). CDR3 length: 12 amino acids. Trimming cost V 5 bases and J 9 bases, with 14 bases left between them. In germline, CDR1 is MNHEY, CDR2 SVGAGI. The CDR3 loop is CASSKTGTPQYF. In DNA, the CDR3 is TGTGCCAGCAGTAAAACCGGGACACCGCAGTACTTC.

V gene TRBV19 combines with J gene TRBJ2-7; D is possibly TRBD1 (7 bases). This CDR3 is 17 amino acids long. V lost 4 bases, J lost 2 bases, and 21 bases lay in between. Germline CDR1 reads LNHDA; CDR2 reads SQIVND (reference sequence). The CDR3 DNA reads TGTGCCAGTAGTAGACATGGAAGGAGGGGGCTGACCTACGAGCAGTACTTC. Translating it yields CASSRHGRRGLTYEQYF. Complete variable domain (other parts from reference TRBV19 and TRBJ2-7): DGGITQSPKYLFRKEGQNVTLSCEQNLNHDAMYWYRQDPGQGLRLIYYSQIVNDFQKGDIAEGYSVSREKKESFPLTVTSAQKNPTAFYLCASSRHGRRGLTYEQYFGPGTRLTVT.

The V gene is TRBV5-1, the J gene TRBJ1-4; D may be TRBD1 (5 bases). Trimming took off 5 bases at V and 3 bases at J, with 8 bases between the two ends. The CDR3 sequence is 13 residues long. Germline V gives CDR1 SGHRS, CDR2 YFSETQ. Here the CDR3 reads CASRTVPNEKLFF. The CDR3 region has the DNA TGCGCCAGCAGGACAGTTCCTAATGAAAAACTGTTTTTT. Using reference TRBV5-1 and TRBJ1-4 for the parts outside the CDR3, the full variable domain is KAGVTQTPRYLIKTRGQQVTLSCSPISGHRSVSWYQQTPGQGLQFLFEYFSETQRNKGNFPGRFSGRQFSNSRSEMNVSTLELGDSALYLCASRTVPNEKLFFGSGTQLSVL.

The chain recombines TRBV2 with TRBJ2-7; a possible D gene is TRBD2 (5 bases). V was trimmed by 4 bases and J by 5 bases, leaving 12 bases between them. The CDR3 has 13 residues. CDR1 is SNHLY and CDR2 is FYNNEI in the germline V gene. CDR3 DNA sequence: TGTGCCAGCAGTGCACAACTAGTGCACGAGCAGTACTTC. Its translation is CASSAQLVHEQYF.

The rearrangement joins TRBV28 to TRBJ2-1, with a tentative D call TRBD2 (6 bases). The CDR3 loop spans 14 amino acids. Deletions cut 0 bases from V and 6 bases from J, with 9 bases between. Per germline, CDR1 MDHEN and CDR2 SYDVKM. The CDR3 nucleotides are TGTGCCAGCAGTTTATGGCCGGGGGTCAATGAGCAGTTCTTC. Protein product: CASSLWPGVNEQFF.

V and J are TRBV27 and TRBJ2-5; D uncertain. Germline loops: CDR1 MNHEY, CDR2 SMNVEV (reference sequence). Trimming took off 3 bases at V and 3 bases at J, with 5 bases between the two ends. This CDR3 comprises 12 residues. The CDR3 nucleotides are TGTGCCAGCAGTTTCGCGGAAGAGACCCAGTACTTC. It translates to CASSFAEETQYF.

The rearrangement joins TRBV5-6 to TRBJ2-1; possibly TRBD2 for D (7 bases). Trimming pared 7 bases from V and 4 bases from J, leaving 9 bases between. The CDR3 has 12 residues. Germline V CDR1 and CDR2: SGHDT, YYEEEE. The CDR3 DNA reads TGTGCCAGCGGGGGGGCGTACAATGAGCAGTTCTTC. Translating gives CASGGAYNEQFF.

The chain is built from TRBV19 and TRBJ2-5; D might be TRBD1 (6 bases). V was pared by 6 bases and J by 4 bases, with 15 bases between. CDR1 is LNHDA, CDR2 SQIVND, per germline (reference sequence). The CDR3 sequence is 14 residues long. CDR3 bases: TGTGCCAGTAGCCCTAGGGGGAGAGGAGAGACCCAGTACTTC. This encodes CASSPRGRGETQYF.

This clone occurred a few times. V usage is TRBV7-8 and J usage is TRBJ1-2; the D gene is possibly TRBD1 (6 bases). Germline CDR1 is SGHVS and CDR2 is FQNEAQ. Deletions cut 5 bases from V and 2 bases from J, with 18 bases between. The CDR3 length is 16 residues. This CDR3 is CASSPPVGGGNYGYTF. The CDR3 DNA sequence: TGTGCCAGCAGCCCTCCCGTAGGGGGTGGGAACTATGGCTACACCTTC. The variable domain in full, completed from reference TRBV7-8 and TRBJ1-2, reads GAGVSQSPRYKVAKRGQDVALRCDPISGHVSLFWYQQALGQGPEFLTYFQNEAQLDKSGLPSDRFFAERPEGSVSTLKIQRTQQEDSAVYLCASSPPVGGGNYGYTFGSGTRLTVV.

The chain recombines TRBV19 with TRBJ2-4; 8 bases are a match to TRBD1. Trimming removed 7 bases from V and 4 bases from J; junction bases left unmatched: 6. The CDR3 has 14 residues. CDR1 LNHDA and CDR2 SQIVND come from the germline V gene (reference sequence). CDR3 loop: CASIGTGLKNIQYF. The CDR3 nucleotides read TGTGCCAGTATTGGGACAGGCCTAAAAAACATTCAGTACTTC.

The V gene is TRBV4-1, the J gene TRBJ2-7, with TRBD2 as a possible D gene (6 bases). Germline V lookup: CDR1 MGHRA, CDR2 YSYEKL. V dropped 4 bases and J dropped 6 bases, with 10 bases sitting between them. This CDR3 is 12 amino acids long. CDR3 protein: CASSRDFSEQYF. CDR3 bases: TGCGCCAGCAGCCGGGACTTCTCCGAGCAGTACTTC.

This clone appeared once. This chain joins TRBV5-1 and TRBJ2-7, with D possibly being TRBD2 (5 bases). Germline lookup yields CDR1 SGHRS and CDR2 YFSETQ. This CDR3 is built from 15 residues. V dropped 0 bases and J dropped 6 bases, with 16 bases sitting between them. CDR3 nucleotide sequence: TGCGCCAGCAGCTTGGGGGGAAATCGGGGTAGCGAGCAGTACTTC. Its protein product is CASSLGGNRGSEQYF.

V usage is TRBV11-2 and J usage is TRBJ2-7, with 10 bases fitting TRBD2. Germline CDR1 and CDR2: SGHAT and FQNNGV. J lost 5 bases, V lost 1 base, and 5 bases had no gene match. This CDR3 spans 15 amino acids. The CDR3 loop is CASSLVSGGANEQYF. The CDR3 coding sequence is TGTGCCAGCAGCTTAGTAAGCGGGGGGGCCAACGAGCAGTACTTC.

V gene TRBV7-6 combines with J gene TRBJ2-7; 8 positions match TRBD2. This CDR3 has 15 residues. Trimming took 5 bases from V and 4 from J; bases not matched to a gene: 10. Germline V lookup: CDR1 SGHVS, CDR2 FNYEAQ. In nucleotides, the CDR3 is TGTGCCAGCAGCCCGGGCGGGGGGATGGAGTACGAGCAGTACTTC. Protein: CASSPGGGMEYEQYF. Using reference TRBV7-6 and TRBJ2-7 for the parts outside the CDR3, the full variable domain is GAGVSQSPRYKVTKRGQDVALRCDPISGHVSLYWYRQALGQGPEFLTYFNYEAQQDKSGLPNDRFSAERPEGSISTLTIQRTEQRDSAMYRCASSPGGGMEYEQYFGPGTRLTVT.

The chain has TRBV5-4 and TRBJ2-3; TRBD2 is a possible D gene (6 bases). Between the trimmed V and J ends, which lost 0 bases and 8 bases, there was a span of 10 bases. Germline values: CDR1 SGHNT, CDR2 YYREEE (reference sequence). This CDR3 region has 13 residues. The CDR3 is CASSLGFGGTQYF. Here the CDR3 DNA reads TGTGCCAGCAGCTTGGGTTTCGGGGGTACGCAGTATTTT.

The rearrangement uses TRBV5-5 and TRBJ2-3, with D perhaps TRBD2 (6 bases). The germline V and J ends were trimmed by 4 bases and 0 bases, with 15 bases remaining between them. Germline-derived CDR1 and CDR2 are SGHKS and YYEKEE (reference sequence). This CDR3 has 16 residues. The DNA of the CDR3 is TGTGCCAGCAGCACACGGGGGACCTACAGCACAGATACGCAGTATTTT. Translating gives CASSTRGTYSTDTQYF.

The gene calls are TRBV5-1 and TRBJ2-5, with 10 bases identical to TRBD1. With V trimmed by 5 bases and J by 5 bases, 6 bases remained unmatched. This CDR3 is 14 amino acids long. Germline-derived CDR1 and CDR2 are SGHRS and YFSETQ. The CDR3 sequence is CASRTTGGAETQYF. For the CDR3, the DNA is TGCGCCAGCAGGACGACAGGGGGCGCGGAGACCCAGTACTTC.

V gene TRBV5-1 combines with J gene TRBJ2-1, with D possibly being TRBD2 (5 bases). V was shortened by 4 bases and J by 0 bases, with 17 bases between the two germline ends. There are 17 residues in the CDR3. Germline V gives CDR1 SGHRS, CDR2 YFSETQ. This CDR3 reads CASSLLGLQSSYNEQFF. CDR3 in DNA: TGCGCCAGCAGCCTGCTCGGACTTCAGAGCTCCTACAATGAGCAGTTCTTC.

V and J are TRBV24-1 and TRBJ1-2; a possible D gene is TRBD1 (5 bases). The ends were cut back, 0 bases at V and 8 bases at J, with 21 bases in the middle. The germline V gene has CDR1 KGHDR and CDR2 SFDVKD. This CDR3 comprises 17 residues. The CDR3 bases are TGTGCCACCAGTGATTTGCAGAACGGAGGGGCAAATAGCGGCTACACCTTC. It yields the protein CATSDLQNGGANSGYTF.

Here the CDR3 DNA reads TGCAGTGCTAGTAGATGGGGCGGTCAAGAGACCCAGTACTTC. It codes for CSASRWGGQETQYF. The genes are TRBV20-1 and TRBJ2-5; TRBD1 is a possible D gene (5 bases). V dropped 3 bases and J dropped 2 bases, with 13 bases sitting between them. The CDR3 length is 14 residues. From germline, CDR1 is DFQATT and CDR2 SNEGSKA (reference sequence).

The genes are TRBV28 and TRBJ2-1; D is possibly TRBD1 (6 bases). Germline CDR1 reads MDHEN; CDR2 reads SYDVKM. The CDR3 is 16 residues long. Trimming took 1 base from V and 6 from J, leaving 16 bases between them. DNA of the CDR3: TGTGCCAGCAGTTTATTAGGGGGAACTCAGAGCAATGAGCAGTTCTTC. It is translated as CASSLLGGTQSNEQFF.